Shown below are 28 T cell receptor beta chains from a single sample sequenced in a study of blood T cells in healthy people across ages. Next came a second PCR, run for about 7 to 12 cycles, which used a sample-barcoded 5' primer along with a J-beta primer mix. TCRdb re-analysed the 5' RACE reads in MiXCR, keeping a single row per CDR3 protein. The sample has about 840,000 distinct CDR3 sequences, almost 30% seen once; the top ten hold roughly a tenth. These same data were also listed under a study on T cells of mothers and their children.

Material: blood. All receptors come from a woman between 40 and 55 years old in good health.

In its sample, this clonotype was seen a few times. The CDR3 loop is CASSPRTGISSYNEQFF. CDR3 coding DNA: TGTGCCAGCAGCCCTCGGACAGGGATCAGCTCCTACAATGAGCAGTTCTTC. The rearrangement links TRBV7-3 to TRBJ2-1, with 8 bases lining up with TRBD1. V gave up 5 bases and J gave up 0 bases; unmatched junction bases: 9. CDR3 length: 17 residues. Per the germline V gene, CDR1 is SGHTA and CDR2 is FQGTGA.

The chain recombines TRBV14 with TRBJ2-3; possibly TRBD1 for D (5 bases). Looked up from germline, CDR1 is SGHDN and CDR2 is FVKESK. The CDR3 runs to 12 residues. V was cut by 1 base and J by 7 bases, with 6 bases left in between. The CDR3: CASSQGQYTQYF. The CDR3 nucleotides are TGTGCCAGCAGCCAAGGACAGTATACGCAGTATTTT.

The J gene is TRBJ2-3, the V gene TRBV20-1; 14 positions match TRBD2. The ends lost 2 bases at V and 6 bases at J; junction bases unmatched: 4. CDR1 and CDR2 (germline): DFQATT, SNEGSKA (reference sequence). The CDR3 contains 15 residues. CDR3 nucleotide sequence: TGCAGTGCTAGACGCGGGACTAGCGGGGGCGATACGCAGTATTTT. Translation: CSARRGTSGGDTQYF.

This clonotype occurred many times. V usage is TRBV27 and J usage is TRBJ2-7; D possibly corresponds to TRBD1 (5 bases). This CDR3 comprises 14 residues. V was cut by 3 bases and J by 1 base, with 10 bases left in between. CDR1 and CDR2 from the germline V gene are MNHEY and SMNVEV (reference sequence). CDR3 coding DNA: TGTGCCAGCAGTTTTGGGCCAGGGTCCTACGAGCAGTACTTC. Translating it yields CASSFGPGSYEQYF.

This clonotype was seen just once. This may arise from a read error, as a much more abundant clone is one base away. The chain links TRBV5-8 to TRBJ1-1; 9 bases are a match to TRBD1. The germline CDR1 and CDR2 sequences are SGHTS and YDEGEE. The CDR3 consists of 16 residues. J lost 3 bases, V lost 9 bases, and 15 bases had no gene match. CDR3 sequence reads: CANRWKTGGMDTEAFF. For the CDR3, the DNA is TGTGCCAACAGGTGGAAAACAGGGGGCATGGACACTGAAGCTTTCTTT. The full variable domain, completed using reference TRBV5-8 and TRBJ1-1, is EAGVTQSPTHLIKTRGQQATLRCSPISGHTSVYWYQQALGLGLQFLLWYDEGEERNRGNFPPRFSGRQFPNYSSELNVNALELEDSALYLCANRWKTGGMDTEAFFGQGTRLTVV.

This clonotype came up many times. This rearrangement joins TRBV5-1 to TRBJ2-3, with TRBD2 matching 7 bases. The ends lost 4 bases at V and 0 bases at J; junction bases unmatched: 8. Germline lookup yields CDR1 SGHRS and CDR2 YFSETQ. This CDR3 has 16 amino acids. The CDR3 nucleotides are TGCGCCAGCAGCCCCCGAGTGCGGGGGAGCACAGATACGCAGTATTTT. This encodes CASSPRVRGSTDTQYF.

The V and J genes are TRBV4-2 and TRBJ1-3; D remains ambiguous. V lost 1 base, J lost 1 base, and 2 bases lay in between. The CDR3 is made up of 13 amino acids. The germline CDR1 and CDR2 sequences are LGHNA and YNFKEQ. The DNA for the CDR3 is TGTGCCAGCAGCCAAGTTTCTGGAAACACCATATATTTT. It encodes CASSQVSGNTIYF.

Comments on this clonotype: A clone one base away is much larger, so this may be a read error. The chain links TRBV29-1 to TRBJ2-5; tentatively, D is TRBD1 (6 bases). The CDR3 is 12 residues long. The V and J ends lost 6 bases and 5 bases respectively, with 13 bases between them. Germline CDR1 SQVTM, CDR2 ANQGSEA. The CDR3 DNA reads as TGCAGCGTAGCCCCAGGGGAGGAGACCCAGTACTTC. Translation gives CSVAPGEETQYF.

This rearrangement joins TRBV28 to TRBJ2-7; tentative D call: TRBD1 (6 bases). CDR3 size: 14 residues. Germline V gene lookup returns CDR1 MDHEN and CDR2 SYDVKM. The ends were cut back, 3 bases at V and 3 bases at J, with 12 bases in the middle. DNA of the CDR3: TGTGCCAGCAGTTTCGCAGGGGCGATCTACGAGCAGTACTTC. Translating gives CASSFAGAIYEQYF. Drawing the rest from reference TRBV28 and TRBJ2-7, the complete variable domain is DVKVTQSSRYLVKRTGEKVFLECVQDMDHENMFWYRQDPGLGLRLIYFSYDVKMKEKGDIPEGYSVSREKKERFSLILESASTNQTSMYLCASSFAGAIYEQYFGPGTRLTVT.

Concerning this clonotype itself: A much larger clone sits a single nucleotide away, making a read error possible. The chain carries TRBV15 and TRBJ1-2; no definite D call. This CDR3 contains 14 residues. Germline V gene lookup returns CDR1 LNHNV and CDR2 YYDKDF (reference sequence). The chain's CDR3 is CATSRVGRNCGYTF. The CDR3 DNA reads as TGTGCCACCAGCAGAGTTGGCCGTAACTGTGGCTACACCTTC.

The chain employs TRBV3-1 and TRBJ2-7; 11 positions match TRBD1. The junction had 8 bases not matched to a gene; V was cut back by 1 base and J by 3 bases. CDR1 LGHDT and CDR2 YNNKEL come from the germline V gene (reference sequence). This CDR3 is built from 17 residues. In DNA, the CDR3 is TGTGCCAGCAGCCAAGTCCCATGGACAGGGGGCGTCTACGAGCAGTACTTC. Translation gives CASSQVPWTGGVYEQYF.

This clonotype was observed at least ten times. J is TRBJ2-1 and V is TRBV9; 10 bases match TRBD2. Trimming at V came to 3 bases and at J to 5 bases, leaving 8 bases not matched to a gene. Germline CDR1 is SGDLS and CDR2 is YYNGEE. The CDR3 runs 16 residues. The CDR3 sequence is CASSALAGGRHNEQFF. The CDR3, as DNA: TGTGCCAGCAGCGCGTTAGCGGGGGGCCGACACAATGAGCAGTTCTTC.

This chain links TRBV20-1 with TRBJ1-2, with D uncertain. From germline, CDR1 is DFQATT and CDR2 SNEGSKA (reference sequence). The length of the CDR3 is 11 residues. CDR3 in DNA: TGCAGGGTGGAAACGCCCTATGGCTACACCTTC. This codes for CRVETPYGYTF.

The chain uses TRBV30 and TRBJ1-3; D ambiguous. Trimming shortened V by 0 bases and J by 2 bases, and 5 bases separated the two germline ends. CDR3 length: 13 residues. Germline CDR1 and CDR2: GTSNPN and SVGIG (reference sequence). The CDR3 reads CAWSVQAGNTIYF. The CDR3 DNA is TGTGCCTGGAGTGTGCAAGCTGGAAACACCATATATTTT.

This clonotype was counted only a few times. This sequence joins TRBV28 and TRBJ1-2; D unresolved. Looked up from germline, CDR1 is MDHEN and CDR2 is SYDVKM. Deletions cut 1 base from V and 4 bases from J, with 10 bases between. This CDR3 spans 14 amino acids. The CDR3 DNA sequence: TGTGCCAGCAGTTTATTGGGCAGCCCCTATGGCTACACCTTC. The encoded protein is CASSLLGSPYGYTF.

In nucleotides, the CDR3 is TGTGCCAGCAGTTTCCGGGGGGTCGACTCCTACAATGAGCAGTTCTTC. Amino acid sequence: CASSFRGVDSYNEQFF. This rearrangement joins TRBV27 to TRBJ2-1; 7 bases align to TRBD2. The CDR3 spans 16 residues. Germline CDR1 and CDR2: MNHEY and SMNVEV (reference sequence). Trimming removed 3 bases from V and 0 bases from J; junction bases left unmatched: 5.

This clonotype came up many times. This chain joins TRBV7-9 and TRBJ2-1, with no clear D. Looked up from germline, CDR1 is SEHNR and CDR2 is FQNEAQ (reference sequence). The ends were cut back, 1 base at V and 9 bases at J, with 4 bases in the middle. CDR3 size: 11 residues. Here the CDR3 reads CASSLEGEQFF. CDR3 in DNA: TGTGCCAGCAGCTTAGAGGGTGAGCAGTTCTTC.

This clonotype was seen many times. The chain has TRBV27 and TRBJ1-2, with D possibly being TRBD1 (6 bases). CDR3 length: 14 amino acids. CDR1 and CDR2 (germline): MNHEY, SMNVEV (reference sequence). V dropped 5 bases and J dropped 4 bases, with 14 bases sitting between them. In nucleotides, the CDR3 is TGTGCCAGCAGTCCTAAGGACAGCCGCTATGGCTACACCTTC. Translating gives CASSPKDSRYGYTF.

For this clonotype: Since a much larger clone is just one base distant, this may be a read error. Without the conserved terminal phenylalanine or tryptophan, this CDR3 likely stems from a read error. V gene TRBV20-1 combines with J gene TRBJ2-1; possible D gene TRBD1, 6 bases. The length of the CDR3 is 12 residues. CDR1 DFQATT and CDR2 SNEGSKA come from the germline V gene (reference sequence). The CDR3 DNA is TGCCGAATCGTGGACAGAGACAATGAGCAGTTCTGC. Its translation: CRIVDRDNEQFC.

This clonotype was detected only a few times. The V call is TRBV7-9, the J call TRBJ2-1; D may be TRBD1 (7 bases). Germline lookup yields CDR1 SEHNR and CDR2 FQNEAQ (reference sequence). CDR3 length equals 17 residues. V shed 5 bases and J shed 0 bases, with 17 bases lying between them. The CDR3 reads CASSPQGGKLSYNEQFF. The CDR3 bases are TGTGCCAGCAGCCCTCAGGGGGGCAAACTCTCCTACAATGAGCAGTTCTTC. The whole variable domain, remainder taken from reference TRBV7-9 and TRBJ2-1, is DTGVSQNPRHKITKRGQNVTFRCDPISEHNRLYWYRQTLGQGPEFLTYFQNEAQLEKSRLLSDRFSAERPKGSFSTLEIQRTEQGDSAMYLCASSPQGGKLSYNEQFFGPGTRLTVL.

The gene calls are TRBV15 and TRBJ1-1, with D maybe TRBD1 (5 bases). The germline gives CDR1 LNHNV, CDR2 YYDKDF (reference sequence). Trimming removed 0 bases from V and 8 bases from J, with 10 bases in between. The CDR3 loop spans 13 amino acids. The CDR3 DNA is TGTGCCACCAGCAGAGATGGGGCTTGGGAAGCTTTCTTT. Its protein is CATSRDGAWEAFF.

This clonotype was seen many times. V and J are TRBV6-2 or TRBV6-3 and TRBJ2-1; 7 positions match TRBD1. The CDR3 is 15 residues long. Germline assignment: CDR1 MNHEY and CDR2 SVGEGT. J gave up 6 bases and V 0 bases, and 5 bases lay outside the gene matches. The CDR3 DNA reads as TGTGCCAGCAGTTACTCGACAGGGCATATCAATGAGCAGTTCTTC. Translating gives CASSYSTGHINEQFF.

This clonotype was counted between two and nine times. The rearrangement uses TRBV27 and TRBJ1-2; D uncertain. V lost 3 bases, J lost 1 base, and 9 bases lay in between. The CDR3 extends over 14 amino acids. In germline, CDR1 is MNHEY, CDR2 SMNVEV (reference sequence). This CDR3 is CASSFQPDNYGYTF. DNA of the CDR3: TGTGCCAGCAGTTTTCAACCAGATAACTATGGCTACACCTTC.

This chain uses TRBV29-1 with TRBJ2-3, with TRBD2 identical over 13 bases. Germline V gives CDR1 SQVTM, CDR2 ANQGSEA. With 5 bases clipped from V and 6 bases from J, the junction kept 2 bases outside the gene matches. The CDR3 runs to 13 residues. In DNA, the CDR3 is TGCAGCGTTAAACTAGCGGGGGGGGATACGCAGTATTTT. Protein sequence: CSVKLAGGDTQYF.

The chain has TRBV21-1 and TRBJ1-6; the DNA was not compared with TRBD1, the D call given in the table. TRBV21-1 is a known pseudogene. The CDR3 is 16 residues long. CDR3 loop: CASSKIYETGVSPLHF. The CDR3, as DNA: TGTGCCAGCAGCAAAATCTATGAGACAGGGGTTTCACCCCTCCACTTT.

This clonotype was detected only a few times. This chain connects TRBV18 to TRBJ1-2; 10 bases match TRBD1. The ends lost 3 bases at V and 5 bases at J; junction bases unmatched: 9. CDR3 length equals 16 residues. Germline assignment: CDR1 KGHSH and CDR2 LQKENI. The CDR3 DNA is TGTGCCAGCTCACCGGGACAGGGGTTACAGATATATGGCTACACCTTC. This sequence encodes CASSPGQGLQIYGYTF.

The V and J genes are TRBV5-6 and TRBJ1-2; D might be TRBD1 (5 bases). The germline gives CDR1 SGHDT, CDR2 YYEEEE. V was trimmed by 0 bases and J by 10 bases, leaving 13 bases between them. The CDR3 covers 13 residues. The CDR3 region has the DNA TGTGCCAGCAGCTTGGATGGGGGAGAAGTCTACACCTTC. It codes for CASSLDGGEVYTF.

In its sample, this clonotype was seen once. V is TRBV4-1 and J is TRBJ1-1, with 12 bases lining up with TRBD1. CDR1 and CDR2 (germline): MGHRA, YSYEKL. V was clipped by 8 bases and J by 5 bases; unmatched bases: 6. The CDR3 loop spans 14 amino acids. The CDR3 DNA is TGCGCCAGCTCTTGGGGACAGGGGGCTACTGAAGCTTTCTTT. Translating it yields CASSWGQGATEAFF.